The entry that follows covers one T cell receptor beta chain sequence. Time point given: cycle 4 day 1 (C4D1), after 5 to 7 weeks of nivolumab. Brentuximab vedotin exposure varied, and every patient relapsed after autologous stem cell transplantation. Germline-derived CDR1 and CDR2 are SEHNR and FQNEAQ (reference sequence). This CDR3 is 15 amino acids long. Trimming cost V 5 bases and J 10 bases, with 18 bases left between them. This sample was taken from a study of PD-1 blockade in classical Hodgkin lymphoma. Repertoires were generated with immunoSEQ multiplex PCR, while TCRdb's copy carries only in-frame clones and drops some. In the table there are tens of thousands of clones, roughly 85% of which are singletons.

The V gene is TRBV7-9, the J gene TRBJ1-6; TRBD1 is a possible D gene (6 bases). This receptor was obtained from a human donor with classical Hodgkin lymphoma. Sequences were derived from peripheral blood mononuclear cells (PBMCs), sampled before the fourth cycle of nivolumab. Here the CDR3 DNA reads TGTGCCAGCAGCCCGGACAGCCTTCATGGGTCACCCCTCCACTTT. Translation: CASSPDSLHGSPLHF.